The clone carrying this T cell receptor (beta chain) was seen more than once but under ten times. The sample is drawn from a study of kidney transplant recipient with SARS-CoV-2 infection. TCRdb reanalysed the reads using MiXCR and keeps one entry per CDR3 protein. The data hold fewer than 250,000 distinct CDR3 sequences, with under 30% observed a single time. Trimming left V 4 bases short and J 4 bases short, with 25 bases between. The CDR3 runs 18 residues. In germline, CDR1 is MGHRA, CDR2 YSYEKL. The receptor comes from a male patient in his thirties who had COVID-19 and was a kidney transplant recipient. A share of the T cells may be of graft donor origin. Sequencing was performed on a blood sample, taken at baseline and around day 120 from a kidney transplant recipient. J is TRBJ2-5 and V is TRBV4-1; D is unresolved. The CDR3 sequence is CASSLPSLRSGGIETQYF. For the CDR3, the DNA is TGCGCCAGCAGCCTACCCAGCCTCAGATCGGGCGGTATAGAGACCCAGTACTTC.